This TCR beta chain was sequenced during a study of blood T cell repertoires in COVID-19. Germline V CDR1 and CDR2: SGHRS, YFSETQ. CDR3 size: 14 residues. The ends lost 4 bases at V and 2 bases at J; junction bases unmatched: 4. Original data processing: Quantification of nucleated cells was approximated via reference gene primer amplification. Assay: immunoSEQ multiplex PCR; the TCRdb copy retains only in-frame clones and omits some. That table supplies the V and J calls and clone size; D and trimming were determined from the DNA. This sample has around 330,000 clones; 85% occur once, and the top ten carry 1.5% to 2%.

Sequenced sample: PBMCs or T cells enriched from blood (not recorded which). This receptor was taken from a woman between 25 and 40 years old who had been exposed to COVID-19. This chain joins TRBV5-1 and TRBJ1-2; the match to TRBD1 covers 8 bases. The CDR3 nucleotides read TGCGCCAGCAGCGATAGGACAGGGAACTATGGCTACACCTTC. Translating it yields CASSDRTGNYGYTF.